A single sample gave rise to the 9 T cell receptor beta chains below, sequenced in a study of stem cell transplantation in POMP-related autoinflammatory disease. Produced via immunoSEQ multiplex PCR; TCRdb's table is partial and in-frame only. Of fewer than 30,000 clones listed, 82% are singletons. The source material was CD4+ T cells from PBMCs, sampled before stem cell transplantation. These receptors originate from a human donor with POMP-related autoinflammation and immune dysregulation (PRAID).

The J gene is TRBJ2-1, the V gene TRBV10-3; D possibly corresponds to TRBD1 (5 bases). The CDR3 loop spans 13 amino acids. The V gene lost 10 bases and the J gene lost 5 bases, with 15 bases spanning the gap. Germline loops: CDR1 ENHRY, CDR2 SYGVKD. The CDR3 region has the DNA TGTGCCACCAACGACAGATGGGACAATGAGCAGTTCTTC. Translated: CATNDRWDNEQFF.

V is TRBV2 and J is TRBJ1-3; no reliable D call. The germline gives CDR1 SNHLY, CDR2 FYNNEI. The V end lost 3 bases, the J end lost 12 bases, and 24 bases lay between the germline ends. The CDR3 extends over 16 amino acids. For the CDR3, the DNA is TGTGCCAGCAGTGACCCGGGGAGCCGGCTCCTATCGGGCATATATTTT. Protein product: CASSDPGSRLLSGIYF. The full variable domain, rest sourced from reference TRBV2 and TRBJ1-3, is EPEVTQTPSHQVTQMGQEVILRCVPISNHLYFYWYRQILGQKVEFLVSFYNNEISEKSEIFDDQFSVERPDGSNFTLKIRSTKLEDSAMYFCASSDPGSRLLSGIYFGEGSWLTVV.

The rearrangement uses TRBV19 and TRBJ1-1, with D unclear. This CDR3 is 17 amino acids long. Germline CDR1 LNHDA, CDR2 SQIVND (reference sequence). V was trimmed by 1 base and J by 1 base, leaving 16 bases between them. This CDR3 is CASSIGSLLIRNTEAFF. Here the CDR3 DNA reads TGTGCCAGTAGTATAGGTAGTCTCCTAATTCGGAACACTGAAGCTTTCTTT.

The V gene is TRBV7-2, the J gene TRBJ2-3; 10 nucleotides align to TRBD2. Per the germline V gene, CDR1 is SGHTA and CDR2 is FQGNSA. V was clipped by 5 bases and J by 0 bases; unmatched bases: 11. The CDR3 contains 18 residues. In DNA form, the CDR3 reads TGTGCCAGCAGCCAAGGGGCTAGCGGGGGTCCTAGCACAGATACGCAGTATTTT. It yields the protein CASSQGASGGPSTDTQYF.

J is TRBJ2-7 and V is TRBV28; tentative D call: TRBD2 (5 bases). This CDR3 contains 13 residues. Deletions cut 3 bases from V and 9 bases from J, with 15 bases between. From germline, CDR1 is MDHEN and CDR2 SYDVKM. CDR3: CASSLADFWGQYF. The CDR3 DNA sequence: TGTGCCAGCAGTTTGGCGGACTTCTGGGGGCAGTACTTC.

V gene TRBV5-4 combines with J gene TRBJ2-1, with a weak D call TRBD2 (5 bases). The CDR3 has 12 residues. CDR1 and CDR2 from the germline V gene are SGHNT and YYREEE (reference sequence). Deletions cut 2 bases from V and 9 bases from J, with 9 bases between. CDR3 bases: TGTGCCAGCAGCTTACTAGGCAGTGAGCAGTTCTTC. It translates to CASSLLGSEQFF.

The chain couples TRBV7-9 to TRBJ1-1, with D possibly being TRBD1 (5 bases). The V gene's germline CDR1 is SEHNR and CDR2 FQNEAQ (reference sequence). Trimming removed 0 bases at V and 4 bases at J, with 9 bases between. The CDR3 loop spans 14 amino acids. The CDR3 sequence: CASSLAGVSTEAFF. The DNA for the CDR3 is TGTGCCAGCAGCTTAGCGGGGGTTAGCACTGAAGCTTTCTTT.

The V call is TRBV28, the J call TRBJ2-5, with D maybe TRBD1 (5 bases). CDR1 is MDHEN, CDR2 SYDVKM, per germline. V lost 2 bases, J lost 5 bases, and 18 bases lay in between. The length of the CDR3 is 16 residues. In nucleotides, the CDR3 is TGTGCCAGCAGTTTAGGGCCTGTCAGGGCTGGTGAGACCCAGTACTTC. This encodes CASSLGPVRAGETQYF.

This sequence joins TRBV7-9 and TRBJ2-1; D may correspond to TRBD1 or TRBD2 (5 bases each). Germline assignment: CDR1 SEHNR and CDR2 FQNEAQ (reference sequence). Trimming removed 4 bases from V and 0 bases from J, with 13 bases in between. The length of the CDR3 is 16 residues. In DNA, the CDR3 is TGTGCCAGCAGCTCCCCCAGGGAGAGCTCCTACAATGAGCAGTTCTTC. The encoded protein is CASSSPRESSYNEQFF.